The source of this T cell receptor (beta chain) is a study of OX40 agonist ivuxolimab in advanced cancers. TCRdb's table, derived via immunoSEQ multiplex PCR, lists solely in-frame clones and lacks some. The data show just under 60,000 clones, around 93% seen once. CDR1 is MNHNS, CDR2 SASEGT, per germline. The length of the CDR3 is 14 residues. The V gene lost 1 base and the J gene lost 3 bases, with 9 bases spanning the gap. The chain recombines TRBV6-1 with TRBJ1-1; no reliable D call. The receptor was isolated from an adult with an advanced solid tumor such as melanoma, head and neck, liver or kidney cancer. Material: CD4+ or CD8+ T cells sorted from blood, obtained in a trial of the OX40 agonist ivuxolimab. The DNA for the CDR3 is TGTGCCAGCAGTGAAGGACCTGAAGACACTGAAGCTTTCTTT. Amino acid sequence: CASSEGPEDTEAFF.